These T cell receptor beta chains were read from a single sample in a study of blood T cells in healthy people across ages. TCRdb re-called the 5' RACE reads through MiXCR, storing one row per CDR3 protein. The table shows more than 1.4 million distinct CDR3 sequences, with 42% occurring only once. Sample: blood. The receptors come from a woman aged 18 to 35 in good health. CDR3s include the opening cysteine and the closing phenylalanine or tryptophan. The order of the fields is D gene, J gene, V gene, clone size, CDR3 DNA, CDR3 protein. A D gene is named only where the DNA matches it firmly. Clone size is shown for a subset of rows, as once, few, many or a class of expanded clone.

>TRBD1|TRBJ1-2|TRBV2|.
TGTGCCACCGGACAGGGTGACTATGGCTACACCTTC
CATGQGDYGYTF
>TRBD2|TRBJ2-1|TRBV7-3|few
TGTGCCAGCAGCTCCCGACTAGCGGGGGGGTTAAAGGATGAGCAGTTCTTC
CASSSRLAGGLKDEQFF
>.|TRBJ2-3|TRBV7-2|many
TGTGCCAGCAGCTTAGTTGCAGCCACAGATACGCAGTATTTT
CASSLVAATDTQYF
>.|TRBJ2-7|TRBV2|.
TGTGCCAGCACAGACACCTCCTACGAGCAGTACTTC
CASTDTSYEQYF
>TRBD2|TRBJ2-5|TRBV5-1|.
TGCGCCAGCAGCTCGCCCGGGACTACGATGAATGAGCAGTACTTC
CASSSPGTTMNEQYF
>TRBD2|TRBJ2-1|TRBV27|.
TGTGCCAGCAGTTTCGGACTAGCGGGGAGGAATGAGCAGTTCTTC
CASSFGLAGRNEQFF
>.|TRBJ2-1|TRBV6-2/TRBV6-3|few
TGTGCCAGCAGTTGCCGGGACTATGAGCAGTTCTTC
CASSCRDYEQFF
>.|TRBJ1-2|TRBV12-3/TRBV12-4|few
TGTGCCAGCAGTCGCGAGATCACAGTCAACTATGGCTACACCTTC
CASSREITVNYGYTF
>TRBD1|TRBJ1-2|TRBV10-3|few
TGTGCCATCAGCGCCGGACAGGACTATGGCTACACCTTC
CAISAGQDYGYTF
>TRBD2|TRBJ2-1|TRBV6-1|.
TGTGCCAGCAAGGACGGGACTAGCGGAAACAATGAGCAGTTCTTC
CASKDGTSGNNEQFF
>.|TRBJ1-4|TRBV2|.
TGTGCCAGCAGTGAAGAGAGGAGGCAGACGAATGAAAAACTGTTTTTT
CASSEERRQTNEKLFF
>.|TRBJ2-3|TRBV11-2|.
TGTGCCAGCAGCTTAGGTCTAGCTCCCCGGGGCGGCGCAGATACGCAGTATTTT
CASSLGLAPRGGADTQYF
>TRBD2|TRBJ2-1|TRBV20-1|once
TGCAGTGCTAGAGTGAGCCTAGCGGGAGGAGACAATGATCAGTTCTTC
CSARVSLAGGDNDQFF
>TRBD1|TRBJ2-1|TRBV20-1|.
TGCAGTGCGACCGGGACAGGGGCCTACAATGAGCAGTTCTTC
CSATGTGAYNEQFF
>.|TRBJ2-7|TRBV15|few
TGTGCCACCGGAAGAACGGCCTACGAGCAGTACTTC
CATGRTAYEQYF
>TRBD2|TRBJ2-1|TRBV15|few
TGTGCCACCAGCACCCGGACTAGCGCGAATGAGCAGTTCTTC
CATSTRTSANEQFF
>TRBD1|TRBJ1-2|TRBV7-2|.
TGTGCCAGCAGCAAATCGCTTCGGGGGGCAGGGGGGAACTATGGCTACACCTTC
CASSKSLRGAGGNYGYTF
>.|TRBJ2-2|TRBV2|.
TGTGCCAGCAGTGCCCCAGAGAACACCGGGGAGCTGTTTTTT
CASSAPENTGELFF
>.|TRBJ1-4|TRBV29-1|.
TGCAGCGTGGACGGGGACGTTAATGAAAAACTGTTTTTT
CSVDGDVNEKLFF
>.|TRBJ1-6|TRBV5-4|.
TGTGCCAGCAGCTTGGCCAAGGTTACAGGGCCAAAGAATTCACCCCTCCACTTT
CASSLAKVTGPKNSPLHF
>.|TRBJ1-1|TRBV7-6|few
TGTGCCAGCAGCTTAGCCACCGGGACTGTGAACACTGAAGCTTTCTTT
CASSLATGTVNTEAFF
>TRBD2|TRBJ2-1|TRBV2|few
TGTGCCAGCACCTCTCTAGCGGGAGGCTACAATGAGCAGTTCTTC
CASTSLAGGYNEQFF
>.|TRBJ2-6|TRBV20-1|few
TGCAGTGCCAGTGAGGGGGGCACTGGGGCCAACGTCCTGACTTTC
CSASEGGTGANVLTF
>.|TRBJ2-3|TRBV28|few
TGTGCCAGCAGTACGGGGATGTTAACAGATACGCAGTATTTT
CASSTGMLTDTQYF
>.|TRBJ2-5|TRBV7-2|many
TGTGCCAGCAGCTGGTTCCGCGTGGGACCTCAAGAGACCCAGTACTTC
CASSWFRVGPQETQYF
>TRBD1|TRBJ2-2|TRBV6-5|few
TGTGCCAGCAGTCGGACAGGGGGACACACCGGGGAGCTGTTTTTT
CASSRTGGHTGELFF
>.|TRBJ2-7|TRBV29-1|.
TGCAGGAGGGTACAGGAGCTCAAGGGGAACGAGCAGTACTTC
CRRVQELKGNEQYF
>TRBD2|TRBJ2-7|TRBV20-1|.
TGCAGTGCTCCCCGAGTAGCGGGCCACGAGCAGTACTTC
CSAPRVAGHEQYF
>.|TRBJ2-7|TRBV5-1|.
TGCGCCAGCAAAAGGTCCGGAGACTACGAGCAGTACTTC
CASKRSGDYEQYF
>TRBD1|TRBJ2-6|TRBV24-1|.
TGTGCCACCTCCCGGGACAGAATAGACTCTGGGGCCAACGTCCTGACTTTC
CATSRDRIDSGANVLTF
>.|TRBJ2-1|TRBV9|few
TGTGCCAGCAGCGGGACTGGAAAAAGCTCCTACAATGAGCAGTTCTTC
CASSGTGKSSYNEQFF
>.|TRBJ2-7|TRBV27|few
TGTGCCAGCATCTCCCTCGGGAGCTCCTACAATGAGCAGTACTTC
CASISLGSSYNEQYF
>TRBD1|TRBJ1-2|TRBV20-1|.
TGCAGTGCACGGGACAGGGAAAACTATGGCTACACCTTC
CSARDRENYGYTF
>TRBD1|TRBJ1-5|TRBV20-1|.
TGCAGTGCTAGAGATCCTGCCGGGACAGGGGGCTGGGGCAATCAGCCCCAGCATTTT
CSARDPAGTGGWGNQPQHF
>.|TRBJ1-4|TRBV27|.
TGTGCCAGCAGTTTGGGGGGACGAAAAACTAATGAAAAACTGTTTTTT
CASSLGGRKTNEKLFF
>.|TRBJ1-2|TRBV29-1|few
TGCAGCGTTTGGGGCGGGCCAGGGGATGGCTACACCTTC
CSVWGGPGDGYTF
>.|TRBJ1-1|TRBV20-1|.
TGCAGTGCCACCAGGGGAGGGAGAACTGAAGCTTTCTTT
CSATRGGRTEAFF